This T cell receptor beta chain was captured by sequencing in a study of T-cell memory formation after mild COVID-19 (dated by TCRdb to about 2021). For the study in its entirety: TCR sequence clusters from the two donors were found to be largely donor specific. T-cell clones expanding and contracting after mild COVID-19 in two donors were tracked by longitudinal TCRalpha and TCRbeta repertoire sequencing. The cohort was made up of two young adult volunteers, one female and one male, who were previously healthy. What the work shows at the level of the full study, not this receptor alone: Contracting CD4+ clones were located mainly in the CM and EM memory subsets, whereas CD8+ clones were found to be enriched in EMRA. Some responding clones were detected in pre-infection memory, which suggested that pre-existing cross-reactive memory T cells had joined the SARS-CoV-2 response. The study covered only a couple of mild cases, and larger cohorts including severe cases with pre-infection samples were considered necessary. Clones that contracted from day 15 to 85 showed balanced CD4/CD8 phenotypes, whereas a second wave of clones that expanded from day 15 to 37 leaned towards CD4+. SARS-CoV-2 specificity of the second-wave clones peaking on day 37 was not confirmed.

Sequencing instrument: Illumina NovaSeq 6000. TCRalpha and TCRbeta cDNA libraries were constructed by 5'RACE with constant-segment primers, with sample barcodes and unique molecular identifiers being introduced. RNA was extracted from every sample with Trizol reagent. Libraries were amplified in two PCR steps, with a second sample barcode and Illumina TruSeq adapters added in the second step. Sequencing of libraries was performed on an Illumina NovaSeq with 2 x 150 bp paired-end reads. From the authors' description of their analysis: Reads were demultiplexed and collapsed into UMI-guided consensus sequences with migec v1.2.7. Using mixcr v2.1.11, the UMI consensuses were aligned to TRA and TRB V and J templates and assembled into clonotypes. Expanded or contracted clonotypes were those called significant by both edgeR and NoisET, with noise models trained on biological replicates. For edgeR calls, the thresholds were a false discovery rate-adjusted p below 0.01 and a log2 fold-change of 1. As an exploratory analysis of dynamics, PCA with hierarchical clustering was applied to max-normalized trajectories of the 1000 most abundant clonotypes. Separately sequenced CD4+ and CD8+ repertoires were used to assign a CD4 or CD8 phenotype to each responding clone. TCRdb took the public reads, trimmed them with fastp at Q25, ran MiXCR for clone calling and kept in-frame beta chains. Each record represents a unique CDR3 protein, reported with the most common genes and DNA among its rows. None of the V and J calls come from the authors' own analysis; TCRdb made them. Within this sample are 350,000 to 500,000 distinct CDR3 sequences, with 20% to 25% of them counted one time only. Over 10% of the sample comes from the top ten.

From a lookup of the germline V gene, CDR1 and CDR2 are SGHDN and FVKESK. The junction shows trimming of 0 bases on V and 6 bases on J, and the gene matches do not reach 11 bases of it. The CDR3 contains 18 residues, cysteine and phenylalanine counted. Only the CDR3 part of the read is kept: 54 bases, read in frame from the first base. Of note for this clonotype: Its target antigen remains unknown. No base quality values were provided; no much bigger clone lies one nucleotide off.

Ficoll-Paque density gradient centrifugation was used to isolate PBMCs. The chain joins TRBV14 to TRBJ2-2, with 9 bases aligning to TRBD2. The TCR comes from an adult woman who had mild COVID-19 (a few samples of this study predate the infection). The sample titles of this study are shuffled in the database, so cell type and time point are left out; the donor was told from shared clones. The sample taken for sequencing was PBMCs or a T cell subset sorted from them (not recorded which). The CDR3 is CASSQEGLMAGGPGELFF. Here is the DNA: TGTGCCAGCAGCCAAGAAGGCCTCATGGCGGGGGGGCCCGGGGAGCTGTTTTTT.